One T cell receptor (beta chain) is described in this entry. This sample was taken from a study of blood T cell repertoires in COVID-19. Study as a whole: COVID-19 samples from acute and convalescent phases originated in the United States, Italy and Spain. The analysed material was cDNA or gDNA that came from T cells, B-cell-depleted T cells, or PBMCs.

The CDR3 totals 13 residues. V shed 6 bases, J shed 10 bases, and the junction held 7 bases outside the gene matches. CDR1 is MNHEY and CDR2 is SMNVEV in the germline V gene (reference sequence). Original processing methods: Researchers report that nucleated cell counts were estimated from reference gene primer amplification. Generated by immunoSEQ multiplex PCR, the TCRdb table keeps only in-frame clones and is missing some. Clone size and the V and J calls come from that table; the DNA yielded D and trimming. The table records about 91,000 clones, roughly 88% of them present only once. The TCR originated in a woman aged 70-85 years with acute or convalescent COVID-19. The chain recombines TRBV27 with TRBJ2-1; 9 bases map to TRBD2. Sequencing was done on a sample of peripheral blood. This CDR3 is CASSEGTSLEQFF. In DNA form, the CDR3 reads TGTGCCAGCAGCGAAGGGACTAGCCTAGAGCAGTTCTTC.